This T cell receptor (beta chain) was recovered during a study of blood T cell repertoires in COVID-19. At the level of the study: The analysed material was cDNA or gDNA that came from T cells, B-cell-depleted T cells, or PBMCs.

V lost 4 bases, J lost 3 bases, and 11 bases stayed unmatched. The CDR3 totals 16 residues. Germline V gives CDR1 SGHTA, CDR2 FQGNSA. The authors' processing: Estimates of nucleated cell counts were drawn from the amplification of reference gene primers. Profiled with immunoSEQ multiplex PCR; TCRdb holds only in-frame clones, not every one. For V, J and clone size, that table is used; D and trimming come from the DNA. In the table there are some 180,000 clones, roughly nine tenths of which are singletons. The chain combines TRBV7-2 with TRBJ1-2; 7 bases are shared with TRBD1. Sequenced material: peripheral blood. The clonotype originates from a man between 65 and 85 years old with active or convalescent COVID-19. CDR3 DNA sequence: TGTGCCAGCAGCTCAGTCACCTCGACAGGGCACTATGGCTACACCTTC. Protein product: CASSSVTSTGHYGYTF.